Each of the 2 T cell receptor beta chains below was sequenced from the same sample in a study of blood T cell repertoires in COVID-19. The protocol was immunoSEQ multiplex PCR, while the TCRdb copy is restricted to in-frame clones and leaves out a portion. This table has around 100,000 clones, 75% to 90% appearing once. The sequenced material came from peripheral blood. The receptors originated from a man older than 75 with acute or convalescent COVID-19.

The table lists this clone with a count of one. This rearrangement joins TRBV11-2 to TRBJ1-6; maybe TRBD1 (5 bases). In germline, CDR1 is SGHAT, CDR2 FQNNGV. This CDR3 spans 15 amino acids. Between the trimmed V and J ends, which lost 0 bases and 2 bases, there was a span of 5 bases. Here the CDR3 reads CASSLDRAYNSPLHF. In DNA, the CDR3 is TGTGCCAGCAGCTTAGACAGGGCCTATAATTCACCCCTCCACTTT.

This chain connects TRBV5-1 to TRBJ2-7; maybe TRBD2 (6 bases). Deletions cut 3 bases from V and 4 bases from J, with 14 bases between. The V gene's germline CDR1 is SGHRS and CDR2 YFSETQ. CDR3 length: 14 residues. CDR3 protein: CASSSAQRAYEQYF. The CDR3 DNA reads as TGCGCCAGCAGCTCCGCTCAGCGGGCTTACGAGCAGTACTTC.